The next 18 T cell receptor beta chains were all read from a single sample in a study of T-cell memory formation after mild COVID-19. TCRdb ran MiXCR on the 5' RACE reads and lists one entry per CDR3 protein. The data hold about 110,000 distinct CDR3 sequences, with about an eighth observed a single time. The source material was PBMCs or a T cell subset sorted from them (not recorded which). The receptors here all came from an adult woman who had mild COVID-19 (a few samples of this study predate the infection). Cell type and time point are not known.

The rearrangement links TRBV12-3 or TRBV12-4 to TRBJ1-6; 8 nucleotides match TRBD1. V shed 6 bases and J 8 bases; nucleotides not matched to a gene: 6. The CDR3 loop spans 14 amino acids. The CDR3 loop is CASSQGQGHSPLHF. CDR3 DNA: TGTGCCAGCAGCCAAGGACAGGGCCATTCACCCCTCCACTTT.

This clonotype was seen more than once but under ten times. The DNA of the CDR3 is TGTGCCAGCAGTCTCCGGGACCGCTCCTACGAGCAGTACTTC. Amino acids: CASSLRDRSYEQYF. V is TRBV27 and J is TRBJ2-7; D may correspond to TRBD1 or TRBD2 (5 bases each). The CDR3 loop spans 14 amino acids. Trimming stripped 5 bases from V and 0 bases from J, with 11 bases between. Germline V CDR1 and CDR2: MNHEY, SMNVEV (reference sequence).

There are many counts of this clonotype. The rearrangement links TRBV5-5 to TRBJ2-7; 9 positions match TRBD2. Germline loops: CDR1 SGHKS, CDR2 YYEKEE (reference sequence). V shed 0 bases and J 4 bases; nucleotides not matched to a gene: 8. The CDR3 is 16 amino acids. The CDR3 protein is CASSLEPSGIGYEQYF. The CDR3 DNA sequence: TGTGCCAGCAGCTTGGAACCTAGCGGGATAGGTTACGAGCAGTACTTC. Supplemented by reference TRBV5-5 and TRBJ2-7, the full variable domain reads DAGVTQSPTHLIKTRGQQVTLRCSPISGHKSVSWYQQVLGQGPQFIFQYYEKEERGRGNFPDRFSARQFPNYSSELNVNALLLGDSALYLCASSLEPSGIGYEQYFGPGTRLTVT.

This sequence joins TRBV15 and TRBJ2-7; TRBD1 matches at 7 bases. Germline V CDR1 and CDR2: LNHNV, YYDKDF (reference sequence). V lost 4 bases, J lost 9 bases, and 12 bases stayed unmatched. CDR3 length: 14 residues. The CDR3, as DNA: TGTGCCACCAGCATCGAAGGGGGCTCATTTAGGCAGTACTTC. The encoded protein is CATSIEGGSFRQYF.

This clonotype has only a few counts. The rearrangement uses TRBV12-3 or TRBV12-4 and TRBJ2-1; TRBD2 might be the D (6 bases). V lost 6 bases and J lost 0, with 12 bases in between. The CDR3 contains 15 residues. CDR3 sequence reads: CASRGTLSSYNEQFF. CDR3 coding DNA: TGTGCCAGCAGGGGGACTCTAAGCTCCTACAATGAGCAGTTCTTC.

CDR3 sequence (DNA): TGCGCCAGCAGCCACCATACTAGGTCCTACGAGCAGTACTTC. Protein: CASSHHTRSYEQYF. The V and J genes are TRBV4-3 and TRBJ2-7; D possibly corresponds to TRBD2 (5 bases). This CDR3 comprises 14 residues. The V gene lost 3 bases and the J gene lost 1 base, with 10 bases spanning the gap. The germline V gene has CDR1 LGHNA and CDR2 YSLEER.

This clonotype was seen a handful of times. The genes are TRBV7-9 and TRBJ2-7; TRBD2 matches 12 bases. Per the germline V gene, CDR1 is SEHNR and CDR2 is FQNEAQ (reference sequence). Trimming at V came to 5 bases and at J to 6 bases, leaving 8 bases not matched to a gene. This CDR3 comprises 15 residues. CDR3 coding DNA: TGTGCCAGCAGCGGAAGGACTAGCGGGATCTTCGAGCAGTACTTC. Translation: CASSGRTSGIFEQYF.

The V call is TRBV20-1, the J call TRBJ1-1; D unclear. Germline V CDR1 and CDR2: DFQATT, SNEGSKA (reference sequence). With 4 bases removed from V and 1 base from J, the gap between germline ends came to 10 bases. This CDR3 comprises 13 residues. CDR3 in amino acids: CSAKWVGNTEAFF. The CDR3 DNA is TGCAGTGCTAAATGGGTCGGGAACACTGAAGCTTTCTTT.

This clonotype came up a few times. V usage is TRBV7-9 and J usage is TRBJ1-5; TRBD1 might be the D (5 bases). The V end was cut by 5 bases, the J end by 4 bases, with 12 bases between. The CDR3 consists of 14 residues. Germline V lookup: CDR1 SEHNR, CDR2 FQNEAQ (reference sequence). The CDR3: CASSDRDANQPQHF. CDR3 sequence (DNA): TGTGCCAGCAGCGACCGGGACGCAAATCAGCCCCAGCATTTT.

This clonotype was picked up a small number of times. The CDR3 bases are TGCAGTGCTCCCGGGACAGGGTGGGACGAGCAGTACTTC. Residues: CSAPGTGWDEQYF. The chain is built from TRBV20-1 and TRBJ2-7; 9 positions match TRBD1. The CDR3 extends over 13 amino acids. V lost 5 bases, J lost 5 bases, and 7 bases stayed unmatched. CDR1 is DFQATT and CDR2 is SNEGSKA in the germline V gene (reference sequence).

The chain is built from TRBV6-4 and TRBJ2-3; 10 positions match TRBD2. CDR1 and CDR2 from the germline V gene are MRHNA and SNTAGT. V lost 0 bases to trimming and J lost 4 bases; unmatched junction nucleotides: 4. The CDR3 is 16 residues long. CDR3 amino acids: CASSDSKRGGPDTQYF. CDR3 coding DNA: TGTGCCAGCAGTGACTCCAAGCGGGGGGGGCCAGATACGCAGTATTTT.

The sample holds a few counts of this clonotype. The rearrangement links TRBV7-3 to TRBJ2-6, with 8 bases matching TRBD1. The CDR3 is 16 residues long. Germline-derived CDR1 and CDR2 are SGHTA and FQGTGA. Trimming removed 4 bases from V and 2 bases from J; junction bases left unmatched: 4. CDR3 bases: TGTGCCAGCAGCTCCCAGGGGGCCACTGGGGCCAACGTCCTGACTTTC. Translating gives CASSSQGATGANVLTF. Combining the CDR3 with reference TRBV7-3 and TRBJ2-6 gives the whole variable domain GAGVSQTPSNKVTEKGKYVELRCDPISGHTALYWYRQSLGQGPEFLIYFQGTGAADDSGLPNDRFFAVRPEGSVSTLKIQRTERGDSAVYLCASSSQGATGANVLTFGAGSRLTVL.

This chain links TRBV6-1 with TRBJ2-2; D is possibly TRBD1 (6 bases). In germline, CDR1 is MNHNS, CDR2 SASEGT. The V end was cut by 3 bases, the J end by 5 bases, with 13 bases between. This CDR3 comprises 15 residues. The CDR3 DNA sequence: TGTGCCAGCAGTGACAGAAACAGGGTTACCGGGGAGCTGTTTTTT. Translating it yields CASSDRNRVTGELFF.

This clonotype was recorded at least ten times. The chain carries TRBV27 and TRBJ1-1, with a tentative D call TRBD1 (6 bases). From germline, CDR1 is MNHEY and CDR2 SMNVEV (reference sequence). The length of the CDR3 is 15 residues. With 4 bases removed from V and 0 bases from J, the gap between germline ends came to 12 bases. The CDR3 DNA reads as TGTGCCAGCAGTTATAACAGGGAGATGAACACTGAAGCTTTCTTT. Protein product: CASSYNREMNTEAFF.

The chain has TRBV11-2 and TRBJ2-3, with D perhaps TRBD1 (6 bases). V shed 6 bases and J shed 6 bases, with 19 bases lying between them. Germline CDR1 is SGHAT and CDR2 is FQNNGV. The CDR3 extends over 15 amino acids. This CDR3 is CASRGPYREQDTQYF. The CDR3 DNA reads TGTGCCAGCAGAGGACCCTACAGGGAGCAGGATACGCAGTATTTT.

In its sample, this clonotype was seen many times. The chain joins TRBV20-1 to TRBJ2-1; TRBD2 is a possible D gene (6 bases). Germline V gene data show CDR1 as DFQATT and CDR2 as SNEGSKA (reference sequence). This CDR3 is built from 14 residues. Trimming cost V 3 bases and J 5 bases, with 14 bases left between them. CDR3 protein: CSARGGSENNEQFF. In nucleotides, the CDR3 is TGCAGTGCTAGGGGGGGTAGCGAGAACAATGAGCAGTTCTTC.

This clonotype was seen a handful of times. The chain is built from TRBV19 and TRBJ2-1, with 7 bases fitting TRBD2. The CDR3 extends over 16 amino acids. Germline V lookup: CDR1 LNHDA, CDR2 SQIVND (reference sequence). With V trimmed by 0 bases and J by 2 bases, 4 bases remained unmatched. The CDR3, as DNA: TGTGCCAGTAGTATAGAAGGGCTAGCGGCCTACAATGAGCAGTTCTTC. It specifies CASSIEGLAAYNEQFF.

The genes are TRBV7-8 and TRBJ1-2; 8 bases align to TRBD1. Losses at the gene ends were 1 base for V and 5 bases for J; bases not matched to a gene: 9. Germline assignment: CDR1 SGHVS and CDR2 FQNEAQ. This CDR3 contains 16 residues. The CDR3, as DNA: TGTGCCAGCAGCTTAGAGTCAGGGGGCGTTCGATATGGCTACACCTTC. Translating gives CASSLESGGVRYGYTF.